These 13 T cell receptor beta chains were all obtained from the same sample, sequenced in a study of tumor-infiltrating lymphocytes in primary liver carcinoma. Total RNA (roughly 540 ng) served as template for TCR beta cDNA synthesis primed by a constant-region primer. Libraries for TCR beta were built through three nested multiplex PCR rounds, which together made up a slightly modified ARM-PCR procedure. A C-beta reverse primer and TRBV1-TRBV30 forward primers served in each of the first two PCR rounds, at ten to eleven cycles apiece. TCRdb re-analysed the multiplex PCR reads in MiXCR, keeping a single row per CDR3 protein. The table shows approximately 330,000 distinct CDR3 sequences, with roughly two thirds occurring only once. Germline DNA was extracted alongside blood RNA, which was obtained from unsorted whole blood. Sequenced: peripheral blood. Receptor source: a man aged 40-49 years with primary liver carcinoma and hepatitis B virus infection.

The chain recombines TRBV6-2 or TRBV6-3 with TRBJ2-7, with 12 bases lining up with TRBD1. The CDR3 has 16 residues. From germline, CDR1 is MNHEY and CDR2 SVGEGT. Trimming removed 2 bases from V and 7 bases from J; junction bases left unmatched: 9. The CDR3 spells CASSYHRDRGHYEQYF. The CDR3 bases are TGTGCCAGCAGTTACCACCGGGACAGGGGGCACTATGAGCAGTACTTC.

In DNA form, the CDR3 reads TGTGCCAGCAGCTGGCGGGGACTAGCGGGAGGGCAGGGTTACAATGAGCAGTTCTTC. Translating it yields CASSWRGLAGGQGYNEQFF. This chain joins TRBV11-2 and TRBJ2-1; 16 positions agree with TRBD2. The germline V gene encodes CDR1 SGHAT and CDR2 FQNNGV. This CDR3 is 19 amino acids long. The J segment lost 4 bases and the V segment lost 4 bases, leaving 10 bases of the junction unmatched. Complete variable domain (other parts from reference TRBV11-2 and TRBJ2-1): EAGVAQSPRYKIIEKRQSVAFWCNPISGHATLYWYQQILGQGPKLLIQFQNNGVVDDSQLPKDRFSAERLKGVDSTLKIQPAKLEDSAVYLCASSWRGLAGGQGYNEQFFGPGTRLTVL.

This clonotype was counted only a few times. This chain connects TRBV28 to TRBJ1-2, with 10 bases that match TRBD1. The CDR3 is 13 amino acids. V lost 7 bases to trimming and J lost 8 bases; unmatched junction nucleotides: 7. The germline V gene encodes CDR1 MDHEN and CDR2 SYDVKM. This CDR3 reads CASITGTGVGYTF. CDR3 sequence (DNA): TGTGCCAGCATCACCGGGACAGGGGTCGGCTACACCTTC.

Comment on this clonotype: One end of the junction varies from germline; a read error may be responsible. The rearrangement joins TRBV6-5 to TRBJ2-4, with D perhaps matching TRBD2 (5 bases). CDR1 and CDR2 from the germline V gene are MNHEY and SVGAGI. CDR3 length: 14 amino acids. In DNA, the CDR3 is TGTGCCAGCAGTCCCACTGGGAGCGCGATCATTCAGTACTTT. Its protein product is CASSPTGSAIIQYF.

This clonotype appeared many times. V usage is TRBV11-3 and J usage is TRBJ2-4; 8 bases line up with TRBD2. J gave up 6 bases and V 5 bases, and 3 bases lay outside the gene matches. The V gene's germline CDR1 is SGHNT and CDR2 YENEEA. The CDR3 contains 13 residues. CDR3 protein: CASSPSGGNIQYF. Written as DNA, the CDR3 is TGTGCCAGCAGCCCCAGCGGGGGAAACATTCAGTACTTC.

This clonotype was detected many times. V gene TRBV6-6 combines with J gene TRBJ2-3; D unclear. The CDR3 runs to 13 residues. The germline gives CDR1 MNHNY, CDR2 SVGAGI (reference sequence). V was clipped by 7 bases and J by 0 bases, with 8 bases between them. CDR3 coding DNA: TGTGCCAGCAATAATCCTAGCACAGATACGCAGTATTTT. Protein: CASNNPSTDTQYF.

V usage is TRBV12-3 or TRBV12-4 and J usage is TRBJ2-3; the D is unclear. The CDR3 loop spans 12 amino acids. V lost 9 bases to trimming and J lost 2 bases, with 9 bases between them. The CDR3 nucleotides read TGTGCCAGGCGGCTGTACACAGATACGCAGTATTTT. This gives the protein CARRLYTDTQYF.

This chain uses TRBV4-1 with TRBJ1-1; 8 bases align to TRBD1. Germline assignment: CDR1 MGHRA and CDR2 YSYEKL. With 2 bases clipped from V and 1 base from J, the junction kept 3 bases outside the gene matches. This CDR3 spans 15 amino acids. CDR3 in amino acids: CASSQRTGRNTEAFF. CDR3 nucleotides: TGCGCCAGCAGCCAAAGGACAGGGAGGAACACTGAAGCTTTCTTT.

Of note for this clonotype: The junction and the germline gene differ at one end; a read error may be behind it. The V and J genes are TRBV29-1 and TRBJ2-6, with unresolved D. The germline V gene encodes CDR1 SQVTM and CDR2 ANQGSEA. The CDR3 has 12 residues. The CDR3 DNA reads TGCAGCATTGTCTCTGGGCCCAACGTCCTGACTTTC. Translated, it gives CSIVSGPNVLTF.

The chain recombines TRBV29-1 with TRBJ1-1; no firm D call. V was clipped by 6 bases and J by 7 bases, with 6 bases between them. Germline CDR1 reads SQVTM; CDR2 reads ANQGSEA. The CDR3 is 9 residues long. Here the CDR3 reads CSVGSEAFF. The CDR3, as DNA: TGCAGCGTAGGTAGTGAAGCTTTCTTT.

This clonotype was counted many times. The CDR3 here is CASSQGVFNEQFF. In DNA, the CDR3 is TGTGCCAGCAGCCAAGGAGTTTTTAATGAGCAGTTCTTC. The chain carries TRBV6-5 and TRBJ2-1; no reliable D call. CDR3 length equals 13 residues. CDR1 is MNHEY and CDR2 is SVGAGI in the germline V gene. V lost 6 bases to trimming and J lost 7 bases, with 13 bases between them.

CDR3 DNA: TGCGCCAGCAGCGAAGACAGGGGGCATAATTCACCCCTCCACTTT. Translation: CASSEDRGHNSPLHF. This chain joins TRBV5-1 and TRBJ1-6, with 10 nucleotides matching TRBD1. In germline, CDR1 is SGHRS, CDR2 YFSETQ. After removal of 4 bases from V and 5 bases from J, the junction contained 3 bases not matched to a gene. CDR3 length: 15 amino acids.

As for this clonotype: A read error may explain this, as a much larger clone is one base away. Without the conserved terminal phenylalanine or tryptophan, this CDR3 likely stems from a read error. The rearrangement uses TRBV4-2 and TRBJ2-7; D remains unclear. The CDR3 runs 14 residues. From germline, CDR1 is LGHNA and CDR2 YNFKEQ. Trimming pared 1 base from V and 1 base from J, leaving 8 bases between. Here the CDR3 reads CASSQGVGSYEQYY. Written as DNA, the CDR3 is TGTGCCAGCAGCCAAGGCGTAGGTTCCTACGAGCAGTACTAC.